The clone carrying this TCR beta chain is a singleton in its sample. Its antigen is as yet unknown. The V and J ends lost 0 bases and 1 base, in that order; junction bases with no gene match: 5. Looked up from germline, CDR1 is SGDLS and CDR2 is YYNGEE. CDR3 size: 17 residues. Described treatment: roughly 10-day PBMC culture with coronavirus spike peptide pools or control peptides (ViraFEST assay). TCRs were sequenced by ViraFEST after antigen-specific T cells had been expanded with peptide pools. It was with roughly 9.7 IU/ml IL-2 and 8 to 10 ug/ml peptide pools that about 2 million PBMCs per well were cultured. The assay that was used to sequence DNA from cultured CD4+ T cells was the Oncomine TCR Beta short-read assay. Cultured CD4+ T cells were the source of extracted genomic DNA. One entry per CDR3 protein results from TCRdb running MiXCR on the PCR reads. The repertoire holds about 4,200 distinct CDR3 sequences, with approximately 21% as singletons.

The sample belongs to a study of vaccination and CD4 T cells after COVID-19. On the study more broadly: The study collected post-vaccine samples a median about 72 days after dose two, with a range of 14 to 241.

The source of this sequence is a human donor who had recovered from COVID-19. The chain recombines TRBV9 with TRBJ2-7; 12 nucleotides agree with TRBD1. Sequenced material: CD4+ T cells from blood, cultured in vitro. CDR3 region: CASSVVGTGGPSYEQYF. As DNA, the CDR3 is TGTGCCAGCAGCGTAGTGGGGACAGGGGGCCCATCCTACGAGCAGTACTTC.